This T cell receptor (beta chain) originates from a study of blood T cell repertoires in COVID-19. The assay was immunoSEQ multiplex PCR, and TCRdb's table has in-frame clones only and misses some. The sample lists fewer than 400,000 clones; 88% were seen once. The count of this clone is one. This TCR was recovered from a man aged 30 to 39 who had recovered from COVID-19. Sequencing was carried out using PBMCs or T cells enriched from blood (not recorded which).

CDR3 bases: TGTGCCAGCTCACCGCGACAGGGGCAAGAGACCCAGTACTTC. It is translated as CASSPRQGQETQYF. The rearrangement joins TRBV18 to TRBJ2-5; 8 bases align to TRBD1. Germline trimming cut 3 bases from V and 2 bases from J; bases unmatched to any gene: 2. This CDR3 comprises 14 residues. Germline V gene data show CDR1 as KGHSH and CDR2 as LQKENI.